Shown below are 32 T cell receptor beta chains from a single sample sequenced in a study of siplizumab effects on memory and regulatory T cells. Produced via immunoSEQ multiplex PCR; TCRdb's table is partial and in-frame only. The sample yields about 100,000 clones, 85% to 95% seen once. Sequences were obtained from non-Treg CD4+ T cells sorted from blood. Receptors were obtained from a human donor in good health.

The gene calls are TRBV2 and TRBJ1-6; tentative D call: TRBD1 (6 bases). The germline gives CDR1 SNHLY, CDR2 FYNNEI. The CDR3 is made up of 14 amino acids. V gave up 1 base and J gave up 9 bases, with 10 bases separating them. CDR3 sequence (DNA): TGTGCCAGCAGTGAAGAGAACAGGGCTTCACCCCTCCACTTT. It codes for CASSEENRASPLHF.

This clone appeared once. The J gene is TRBJ1-2, the V gene TRBV30; D not resolved. Germline V gene sequence: CDR1 GTSNPN, CDR2 SVGIG (reference sequence). Trimming left V 1 base short and J 4 bases short, with 10 bases between. This CDR3 is built from 13 residues. The CDR3 DNA reads as TGTGCCTGGAGTGATCCTCCGGGCTATGGCTACACCTTC. As protein: CAWSDPPGYGYTF.

The chain recombines TRBV10-3 with TRBJ2-5; possible D gene TRBD1, 5 bases. Germline CDR1 and CDR2: ENHRY and SYGVKD. V lost 5 bases, J lost 0 bases, and 13 bases lay in between. This CDR3 spans 15 amino acids. Here the CDR3 DNA reads TGTGCCATCAGTATTGGACAAGCGTACCAAGAGACCCAGTACTTC. It is translated as CAISIGQAYQETQYF.

This sequence joins TRBV6-5 and TRBJ1-5; maybe TRBD1 (5 bases). Looked up from germline, CDR1 is MNHEY and CDR2 is SVGAGI. CDR3 length: 16 residues. With 3 bases removed from V and 4 bases from J, the gap between germline ends came to 16 bases. The CDR3 reads CASSYGAGLANQPQHF. The DNA for the CDR3 is TGTGCCAGCAGTTATGGGGCCGGGTTAGCGAATCAGCCCCAGCATTTT.

The chain links TRBV5-1 to TRBJ1-4; TRBD1 matches 9 bases. Germline CDR1 is SGHRS and CDR2 is YFSETQ. With V trimmed by 2 bases and J by 8 bases, 4 bases remained unmatched. The length of the CDR3 is 14 residues. DNA for the CDR3: TGCGCCAGCAGCTTTGACAGGGGGGAGGAAAAACTGTTTTTT. It is translated as CASSFDRGEEKLFF.

The chain employs TRBV7-2 and TRBJ2-3; D gene ambiguous. Trimming took 7 bases from V and 2 from J, leaving 10 bases between them. CDR1 is SGHTA, CDR2 FQGNSA, per germline. The CDR3 contains 13 residues. In DNA, the CDR3 is TGTGCCAGCACCGTTCAAAACACAGATACGCAGTATTTT. It specifies CASTVQNTDTQYF.

V usage is TRBV6-4 and J usage is TRBJ2-2; 11 bases match TRBD1. Germline CDR1 is MRHNA and CDR2 is SNTAGT. The CDR3 sequence is 15 residues long. Losses at the gene ends were 6 bases for V and 0 bases for J; bases not matched to a gene: 0. In nucleotides, the CDR3 is TGTGCCAGCAGGGGACAGGGGGCGAACACCGGGGAGCTGTTTTTT. Translated: CASRGQGANTGELFF.

The chain has TRBV7-3 and TRBJ2-2; 8 bases map to TRBD1. The CDR3 is made up of 14 amino acids. The ends lost 5 bases at V and 6 bases at J; junction bases unmatched: 5. CDR1 SGHTA and CDR2 FQGTGA come from the germline V gene. CDR3 nucleotides: TGTGCCAGCAGCACGGACAGGGTCGCCGGGGAGCTGTTTTTT. As protein: CASSTDRVAGELFF. The full variable domain, its missing parts supplied by reference TRBV7-3 and TRBJ2-2, is GAGVSQTPSNKVTEKGKYVELRCDPISGHTALYWYRQSLGQGPEFLIYFQGTGAADDSGLPNDRFFAVRPEGSVSTLKIQRTERGDSAVYLCASSTDRVAGELFFGEGSRLTVL.

V and J are TRBV2 and TRBJ2-3; 8 bases fit TRBD1. Germline-derived CDR1 and CDR2 are SNHLY and FYNNEI. V lost 3 bases to trimming and J lost 3 bases; unmatched junction nucleotides: 2. The CDR3 spans 14 residues. CDR3 DNA sequence: TGTGCCAGCAGTGACGACAGGGGTACAGATACGCAGTATTTT. Protein: CASSDDRGTDTQYF.

The chain employs TRBV6-5 and TRBJ1-2, with D unclear. Trimming left V 0 bases short and J 8 bases short, with 19 bases between. This CDR3 is 16 amino acids long. Germline V gene data show CDR1 as MNHEY and CDR2 as SVGAGI. This chain's CDR3 is CASSYSGGPLYEGYTF. In nucleotides, the CDR3 is TGTGCCAGCAGTTACTCGGGAGGCCCGCTTTATGAAGGCTACACCTTC.

The chain links TRBV6-1 to TRBJ2-7, with 7 bases matching TRBD1. Trimming removed 6 bases from V and 4 bases from J; junction bases left unmatched: 9. CDR3 length: 14 residues. The germline gives CDR1 MNHNS, CDR2 SASEGT. The CDR3 reads CASRSPGQIYEQYF. CDR3 nucleotide sequence: TGTGCCAGCAGGAGCCCGGGACAGATTTACGAGCAGTACTTC.

This clone was seen only a few times. V usage is TRBV18 and J usage is TRBJ2-7; the D gene is possibly TRBD1 (7 bases). V gave up 5 bases and J gave up 5 bases, with 16 bases separating them. This CDR3 is built from 14 residues. Germline values: CDR1 KGHSH, CDR2 LQKENI. The CDR3 is CASSDNRGGNEQYF. The CDR3 region has the DNA TGTGCCAGCTCAGACAACAGGGGAGGAAACGAGCAGTACTTC.

The chain uses TRBV11-2 and TRBJ2-5; a weak D match, TRBD2 (5 bases). The CDR3 loop spans 15 amino acids. V gave up 2 bases and J gave up 5 bases, with 15 bases separating them. The germline CDR1 and CDR2 sequences are SGHAT and FQNNGV. Here the CDR3 reads CASSLITSHGETQYF. The CDR3 nucleotides are TGTGCCAGCAGCTTAATCACTAGTCACGGGGAGACCCAGTACTTC. Drawing the rest from reference TRBV11-2 and TRBJ2-5, the complete variable domain is EAGVAQSPRYKIIEKRQSVAFWCNPISGHATLYWYQQILGQGPKLLIQFQNNGVVDDSQLPKDRFSAERLKGVDSTLKIQPAKLEDSAVYLCASSLITSHGETQYFGPGTRLLVL.

The gene calls are TRBV25-1 and TRBJ2-3; D is possibly TRBD1 (6 bases). The CDR3 is 15 residues long. Trimming stripped 2 bases from V and 0 bases from J, with 9 bases between. Looked up from germline, CDR1 is MGHDK and CDR2 is SYGVNS. Here the CDR3 DNA reads TGTGCCAGCAGTGAAAGGCAGGGGAGCACAGATACGCAGTATTTT. Residues: CASSERQGSTDTQYF.

The V and J genes are TRBV6-4 and TRBJ1-2, with TRBD1 matching over 12 bases. The CDR3 extends over 16 amino acids. Germline V lookup: CDR1 MRHNA, CDR2 SNTAGT. V shed 4 bases and J 7 bases; nucleotides not matched to a gene: 10. In DNA, the CDR3 is TGTGCCAGCAGTGTCCTACCGGGACAGGGGGCAAGTGGCTACACCTTC. Residues: CASSVLPGQGASGYTF.

The chain links TRBV30 to TRBJ2-1, with 12 bases matching TRBD2. The V gene's germline CDR1 is GTSNPN and CDR2 SVGIG (reference sequence). The V gene end was trimmed by 8 bases and the J gene end by 0 bases; junction bases not matched to a gene: 11. The length of the CDR3 is 17 residues. CDR3 DNA: TGTGCCCGATCTAGCGGGAGGGCCCCCAGCTCCTACAATGAGCAGTTCTTC. Translating it yields CARSSGRAPSSYNEQFF. Full variable domain (rest looked up from reference TRBV30 and TRBJ2-1): SQTIHQWPATLVQPVGSPLSLECTVEGTSNPNLYWYRQAAGRGLQLLFYSVGIGQISSEVPQNLSASRPQDRQFILSSKKLLLSDSGFYLCARSSGRAPSSYNEQFFGPGTRLTVL.

The V gene is TRBV2, the J gene TRBJ2-5; D may be TRBD1 (5 bases). The V and J ends lost 5 bases and 4 bases respectively, with 17 bases between them. The CDR3 runs to 15 residues. Germline V lookup: CDR1 SNHLY, CDR2 FYNNEI. The CDR3 protein is CASSLGPTGAETQYF. The CDR3 DNA is TGTGCCAGCAGTCTGGGCCCCACTGGGGCAGAGACCCAGTACTTC.

This chain joins TRBV28 and TRBJ2-3; 8 bases agree with TRBD2. This CDR3 comprises 16 residues. Germline loops: CDR1 MDHEN, CDR2 SYDVKM. This CDR3 is CASFGGLAGPTDTQYF. DNA of the CDR3: TGTGCTTCCTTTGGAGGGTTAGCGGGGCCCACAGATACGCAGTATTTT.

The chain couples TRBV11-2 to TRBJ2-3, with TRBD2 matching over 15 bases. V was pared by 5 bases and J by 9 bases, with 3 bases of the junction left unmatched. This CDR3 comprises 14 residues. Germline CDR1 is SGHAT and CDR2 is FQNNGV. The CDR3 nucleotides are TGTGCCAGCAGCCAGGGACTAGCGGGGGGAACGCAGTATTTT. Its translation: CASSQGLAGGTQYF.

V is TRBV9 and J is TRBJ2-3; D may be TRBD1 (5 bases). The CDR3 is 15 residues long. V gave up 0 bases and J gave up 1 base, with 9 bases separating them. The V gene's germline CDR1 is SGDLS and CDR2 YYNGEE. CDR3 sequence: CASSVAGRGTDTQYF. The CDR3 nucleotides read TGTGCCAGCAGCGTAGCGGGCAGGGGCACAGATACGCAGTATTTT.

The chain employs TRBV29-1 and TRBJ2-1, with TRBD2 identical over 7 bases. The CDR3 covers 15 residues. The J segment lost 8 bases and the V segment lost 7 bases, leaving 17 bases of the junction unmatched. Germline V lookup: CDR1 SQVTM, CDR2 ANQGSEA. The DNA of the CDR3 is TGCAGCGCCCCAAGCCCCGGGACTAAGTACGATGAGCAGTTCTTC. As protein: CSAPSPGTKYDEQFF.

The rearrangement links TRBV7-9 to TRBJ2-5; 7 bases are shared with TRBD2. The CDR3 extends over 15 amino acids. After removal of 6 bases from V and 2 bases from J, the junction contained 9 bases not matched to a gene. Germline V gene lookup returns CDR1 SEHNR and CDR2 FQNEAQ (reference sequence). CDR3 amino acids: CASRPKPGGQETQYF. The DNA for the CDR3 is TGTGCCAGCAGGCCCAAGCCCGGGGGGCAAGAGACCCAGTACTTC. The whole variable domain, remainder taken from reference TRBV7-9 and TRBJ2-5, is DTGVSQNPRHKITKRGQNVTFRCDPISEHNRLYWYRQTLGQGPEFLTYFQNEAQLEKSRLLSDRFSAERPKGSFSTLEIQRTEQGDSAMYLCASRPKPGGQETQYFGPGTRLLVL.

This clone was detected once. The chain is built from TRBV19 and TRBJ2-3, with D possibly being TRBD2 (5 bases). Germline V gives CDR1 LNHDA, CDR2 SQIVND (reference sequence). The CDR3 spans 13 residues. Trimming removed 6 bases from V and 3 bases from J, with 10 bases in between. As DNA, the CDR3 is TGTGCCAGTAGGGAAATAGCGACAGATACGCAGTATTTT. As protein: CASREIATDTQYF.

V usage is TRBV6-4 and J usage is TRBJ2-3, with a weak D call TRBD1 (6 bases). CDR1 and CDR2 from the germline V gene are MRHNA and SNTAGT. Between the trimmed V and J ends, which lost 5 bases and 1 base, there was a span of 10 bases. The CDR3 extends over 14 amino acids. The CDR3 DNA reads as TGTGCCAGCAGTCAGGGGTCGGGCACAGATACGCAGTATTTT. Translating gives CASSQGSGTDTQYF.

The chain recombines TRBV5-1 with TRBJ2-3; 11 nucleotides line up with TRBD2. In germline, CDR1 is SGHRS, CDR2 YFSETQ. Trimming took 4 bases from V and 2 from J; bases not matched to a gene: 6. CDR3 length: 16 amino acids. CDR3 amino acids: CASSETSGRATDTQYF. The CDR3 DNA reads TGCGCCAGCAGCGAAACTAGCGGGAGAGCCACAGATACGCAGTATTTT.

The V gene is TRBV2, the J gene TRBJ1-4; no reliable D call. The CDR3 spans 14 residues. Trimming removed 9 bases from V and 12 bases from J, with 23 bases in between. The V gene's germline CDR1 is SNHLY and CDR2 FYNNEI. In DNA form, the CDR3 reads TGTGCCAGTGGTCCGGACGGCCACTATGGGGAACTGTTTTTT. This translates into CASGPDGHYGELFF.

The chain joins TRBV7-6 to TRBJ2-6, with D perhaps TRBD2 (5 bases). The CDR3 runs 15 residues. V lost 6 bases and J lost 0, with 9 bases in between. Germline V gives CDR1 SGHVS, CDR2 FNYEAQ. DNA for the CDR3: TGTGCCAGCAGGGCTGGGAGCTCTGGGGCCAACGTCCTGACTTTC. It encodes CASRAGSSGANVLTF.

The chain recombines TRBV13 with TRBJ2-6; D could derive from TRBD1 or TRBD2 (6 bases each). The CDR3 consists of 17 residues. The germline V and J ends were trimmed by 3 bases and 2 bases, with 14 bases remaining between them. The germline V gene encodes CDR1 PRHDT and CDR2 FYEKMQ (reference sequence). This CDR3 reads CASSFFVGGPGANVLTF. The CDR3 DNA follows: TGTGCCAGCAGCTTTTTCGTCGGGGGCCCTGGGGCCAACGTCCTGACTTTC.

The chain combines TRBV5-6 with TRBJ1-2, with D possibly matching TRBD1 (5 bases). This CDR3 spans 12 amino acids. The germline V gene has CDR1 SGHDT and CDR2 YYEEEE. Between the trimmed V and J ends, which lost 5 bases and 6 bases, there was a span of 11 bases. CDR3 in DNA: TGTGCCAGCAGTATATGGGGGGATGGCTACACCTTC. Protein sequence: CASSIWGDGYTF.

The rearrangement uses TRBV9 and TRBJ2-2, with 8 bases that match TRBD1. The CDR3 sequence is 15 residues long. J was trimmed by 7 bases and V by 4 bases; bases with no gene match: 9. Germline V gene lookup returns CDR1 SGDLS and CDR2 YYNGEE. The CDR3 protein is CASSHRQGAGGELFF. In nucleotides, the CDR3 is TGTGCCAGCAGCCATCGGCAGGGGGCGGGCGGGGAGCTGTTTTTT.

J is TRBJ2-7 and V is TRBV5-1, with TRBD1 matching over 9 bases. Per the germline V gene, CDR1 is SGHRS and CDR2 is YFSETQ. The ends lost 0 bases at V and 3 bases at J; junction bases unmatched: 4. The CDR3 extends over 15 amino acids. CDR3 sequence: CASSLDGTGFYEQYF. In DNA, the CDR3 is TGCGCCAGCAGCTTGGACGGGACAGGGTTCTACGAGCAGTACTTC. The variable domain in full, with the rest retrieved from reference TRBV5-1 and TRBJ2-7, is KAGVTQTPRYLIKTRGQQVTLSCSPISGHRSVSWYQQTPGQGLQFLFEYFSETQRNKGNFPGRFSGRQFSNSRSEMNVSTLELGDSALYLCASSLDGTGFYEQYFGPGTRLTVT.

This clone was counted once. This chain links TRBV7-6 with TRBJ1-3; no reliable D call. This CDR3 has 15 residues. Germline CDR1 is SGHVS and CDR2 is FNYEAQ. Trimming pared 0 bases from V and 0 bases from J, leaving 6 bases between. DNA of the CDR3: TGTGCCAGCAGCTTAGCGGCCCTCTCTGGAAACACCATATATTTT. Its translation is CASSLAALSGNTIYF. Together with reference TRBV7-6 and TRBJ1-3, the CDR3 gives the full variable domain: GAGVSQSPRYKVTKRGQDVALRCDPISGHVSLYWYRQALGQGPEFLTYFNYEAQQDKSGLPNDRFSAERPEGSISTLTIQRTEQRDSAMYRCASSLAALSGNTIYFGEGSWLTVV.